One TCR beta chain is described in this entry. Antigen specificity is unknown. Blood was collected once per donor into heparin, averaging roughly 0.12 L. Purity above 95% was achieved in all sorted populations. This sample is part of a study of beta chain features in type 1 diabetes. Regarding the study as a whole: Shorter TCRB CDR3s, moderately but significantly so, were found in Type 1 diabetes patients in all four CD4+ subsets.

The investigators reverse transcribed all of the isolated RNA, so they sequenced expressed TCRB transcripts. Only in-frame clones appear in the TCRdb table, and some are missing; sequencing was by immunoSEQ multiplex PCR. Of some 350,000 clones in the sample, 8.5% to 10% were seen once. Material for sequencing was central memory CD4+ T cells from blood. The sequence was collected from a man aged 30-40 years with type 1 diabetes.

The CDR3 here is CASSSGQNWETQYF. CDR3 coding DNA: TGTGCCAGCAGCTCGGGACAGAATTGGGAGACCCAGTACTTC. The V gene is TRBV7-9, the J gene TRBJ2-5, with 7 bases aligning to TRBD1. CDR1 and CDR2 from the germline V gene are SEHNR and FQNEAQ (reference sequence). This CDR3 is built from 14 residues. Trimming removed 4 bases from V and 5 bases from J; junction bases left unmatched: 7.